Below are 10 T cell receptor beta chains sequenced from a single sample in a study of T cell responses to AZD1222 COVID-19 vaccine (dated by TCRdb to about 2021). This specimen's time point label, per the study, means: about 28 days (+/-7) after the second vaccine dose. The library came from the immunoSEQ multiplex PCR assay. Not all clones reach the TCRdb copy of this immuneACCESS table, which keeps in-frame sequences only. Checked studies attribute under half of the gap to unresolved V genes and leave the rest unexplained. Present in this sample are more than 150,000 clones, around 90% of which were seen just once. Together, the top ten hold approximately 1.8% of the sample. The specimen was peripheral blood, collected 28 days after the second AZD1222 dose. The receptor source for this set is an adult who received the AZD1222 COVID-19 vaccine.

This chain joins TRBV7-9 and TRBJ1-5; D possibly corresponds to TRBD1 (6 bases). Germline assignment: CDR1 SEHNR and CDR2 FQNEAQ (reference sequence). This CDR3 is built from 15 residues. Trimming cost V 1 base and J 1 base, with 8 bases left between them. In nucleotides, the CDR3 is TGTGCCAGCAGCTTAGAGCAGGGGAGCAATCAGCCCCAGCATTTT. This gives the protein CASSLEQGSNQPQHF.

The J gene is TRBJ1-2, the V gene TRBV11-2; 8 bases match TRBD1. There are 14 residues in the CDR3. Germline lookup yields CDR1 SGHAT and CDR2 FQNNGV. Unmatched junction bases numbered 8, after V lost 4 bases and J lost 7 bases. The CDR3 sequence: CASSSVRGQLGYTF. CDR3 in DNA: TGTGCCAGCAGCTCTGTCAGGGGGCAACTTGGCTACACCTTC.

V usage is TRBV2 and J usage is TRBJ1-5; no clear D. The CDR3 is made up of 14 amino acids. The germline V gene encodes CDR1 SNHLY and CDR2 FYNNEI. The V and J ends lost 4 bases and 1 base respectively, with 8 bases between them. This chain's CDR3 is CASSVHRSNQPQHF. DNA of the CDR3: TGTGCCAGCAGTGTCCATCGGAGCAATCAGCCCCAGCATTTT.

This clone was recorded many times. The chain is built from TRBV29-1 and TRBJ1-1; TRBD1 aligns across 7 bases. The germline CDR1 and CDR2 sequences are SQVTM and ANQGSEA. The CDR3 length is 14 residues. With V trimmed by 6 bases and J by 2 bases, 9 bases remained unmatched. This chain's CDR3 is CSVLPGQSNTEAFF. DNA for the CDR3: TGCAGCGTGCTCCCGGGACAGTCAAACACTGAAGCTTTCTTT.

Only one count was recorded for this clone. This chain joins TRBV11-1 and TRBJ2-2; D uncertain. The CDR3 contains 15 residues. Germline loops: CDR1 SGHAT, CDR2 FQDESV (reference sequence). Trimming shortened V by 1 base and J by 4 bases, and 10 bases separated the two germline ends. CDR3: CASSLGGPGTGELFF. Written as DNA, the CDR3 is TGTGCCAGCAGCTTAGGTGGCCCAGGCACCGGGGAGCTGTTTTTT.

The V and J genes are TRBV19 and TRBJ1-1, with D hard to call. V lost 7 bases, J lost 1 base, and 7 bases lay in between. The CDR3 runs 12 residues. The germline gives CDR1 LNHDA, CDR2 SQIVND (reference sequence). The CDR3 spells CASKNWNTEAFF. The CDR3 DNA reads TGTGCCAGTAAAAACTGGAACACTGAAGCTTTCTTT.

In DNA, the CDR3 is TGCGCCAGCAGTGAAGGACTAGCGGGAGGGCAACGGGAGCAGTACTTC. It specifies CASSEGLAGGQREQYF. This sequence joins TRBV10-1 and TRBJ2-7, with TRBD2 identical over 15 bases. The junction had 7 bases not matched to a gene; V was cut back by 3 bases and J by 7 bases. The CDR3 runs to 16 residues. CDR1 WNHNN and CDR2 SYGVQD come from the germline V gene (reference sequence).

The V gene is TRBV11-2, the J gene TRBJ1-3; D remains unclear. The CDR3 has 12 amino acids. Germline CDR1 reads SGHAT; CDR2 reads FQNNGV. Trimming removed 4 bases from V and 3 bases from J, with 4 bases in between. CDR3 region: CASSWDGNTIYF. The CDR3 DNA is TGTGCCAGCAGCTGGGATGGAAACACCATATATTTT.

The chain couples TRBV7-5 to TRBJ2-7; TRBD1, the table's D call, was not compared with the DNA. TRBV7-5 is a pseudogene. The CDR3 has 17 residues. Here the CDR3 reads CARSLALRGPPPYEQYF. The DNA for the CDR3 is TGTGCCAGAAGCTTAGCGCTAAGGGGGCCCCCCCCCTACGAGCAGTACTTC.

This clone was seen only once. This chain joins TRBV28 and TRBJ2-1, with D perhaps TRBD1 (5 bases). Germline CDR1 MDHEN, CDR2 SYDVKM. This CDR3 spans 13 amino acids. V was pared by 2 bases and J by 12 bases, with 14 bases between. CDR3 loop: CASSLETVRWQFF. In DNA, the CDR3 is TGTGCCAGCAGTTTAGAGACAGTCAGATGGCAGTTCTTC.